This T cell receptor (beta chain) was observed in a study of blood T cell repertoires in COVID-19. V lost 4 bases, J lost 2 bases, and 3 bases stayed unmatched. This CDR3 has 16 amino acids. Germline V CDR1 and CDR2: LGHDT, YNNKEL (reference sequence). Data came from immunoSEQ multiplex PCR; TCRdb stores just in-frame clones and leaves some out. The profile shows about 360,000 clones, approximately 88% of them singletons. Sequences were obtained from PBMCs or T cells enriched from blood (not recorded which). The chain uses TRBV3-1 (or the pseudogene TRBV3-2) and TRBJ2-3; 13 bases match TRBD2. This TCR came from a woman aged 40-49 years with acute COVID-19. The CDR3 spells CASSLLAGGNTDTQYF. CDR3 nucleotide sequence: TGTGCCAGCAGCCTACTAGCGGGGGGGAACACAGATACGCAGTATTTT.